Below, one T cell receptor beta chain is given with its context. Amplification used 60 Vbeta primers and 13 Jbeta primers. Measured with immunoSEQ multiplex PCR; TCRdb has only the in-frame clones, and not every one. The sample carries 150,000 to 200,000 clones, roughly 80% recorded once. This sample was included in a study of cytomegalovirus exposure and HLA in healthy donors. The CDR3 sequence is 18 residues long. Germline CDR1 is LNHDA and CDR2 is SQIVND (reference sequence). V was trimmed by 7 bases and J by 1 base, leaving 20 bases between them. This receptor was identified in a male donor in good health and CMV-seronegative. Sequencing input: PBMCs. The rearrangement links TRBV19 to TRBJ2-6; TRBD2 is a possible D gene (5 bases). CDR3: CASNPLQRGLSGANVLTF. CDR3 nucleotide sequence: TGTGCCAGTAATCCCCTCCAAAGAGGGTTGTCTGGGGCCAACGTCCTGACTTTC.